Shown below are 22 T cell receptor beta chains from a single sample sequenced in a study of glioma-infiltrating T cells. Using RNA template, CDR3s of TCR alpha and beta were amplified with iRepertoire arm-PCR. TCRdb called the multiplex PCR reads again in MiXCR, with one record for every CDR3 protein. The repertoire consists of about 140,000 distinct CDR3 sequences, with about two fifths occurring once and the leading ten covering around 18%. Sequencing was performed on glioma tissue, nonneoplastic brain tissue, or PBMCs (not recorded which). Receptors were obtained from a human donor with low-grade glioma or glioblastoma, undergoing nonglioma brain surgery, or in good health (not recorded which).

This chain uses TRBV6-6 with TRBJ2-3; D unresolved. There are 15 residues in the CDR3. V was shortened by 0 bases and J by 8 bases, with 15 bases between the two germline ends. CDR1 and CDR2 (germline): MNHNY, SVGAGI (reference sequence). CDR3 sequence reads: CASSYSPTHPSTQYF. CDR3 DNA: TGTGCCAGCAGTTACTCGCCGACCCACCCCTCTACGCAGTATTTT.

To note about this clonotype: Relative to the germline gene, one junction end is altered; a read error may explain this. This chain joins TRBV24-1 and TRBJ1-1, with a weak D call TRBD1 (6 bases). Per the germline V gene, CDR1 is KGHDR and CDR2 is SFDVKD. The CDR3 sequence is 13 residues long. The DNA of the CDR3 is TGTGCCACCAGGGACAGCTTGAACAATGAAGCTTTCTTT. This sequence encodes CATRDSLNNEAFF.

For the CDR3, the DNA is TGCAGTGCTAAGCCGGGACAGGGAGATCAGCCCCAGCATTTT. This gives the protein CSAKPGQGDQPQHF. The chain joins TRBV20-1 to TRBJ1-5; 9 bases agree with TRBD1. In germline, CDR1 is DFQATT, CDR2 SNEGSKA (reference sequence). The CDR3 has 14 amino acids. The trim removed 4 bases at V and 5 bases at J, leaving 6 bases unmatched.

The chain is built from TRBV4-2 and TRBJ1-5; D is undetermined. This CDR3 contains 14 residues. The V gene lost 0 bases and the J gene lost 4 bases, with 7 bases spanning the gap. Germline loops: CDR1 LGHNA, CDR2 YNFKEQ. In DNA, the CDR3 is TGTGCCAGCAGCCAAGATCTATCTAATCAGCCCCAGCATTTT. The encoded protein is CASSQDLSNQPQHF.

This clonotype came up a few times. This rearrangement joins TRBV20-1 to TRBJ1-1; D is perhaps TRBD1 (6 bases). Germline V gene sequence: CDR1 DFQATT, CDR2 SNEGSKA (reference sequence). The V gene lost 4 bases and the J gene lost 3 bases, with 18 bases spanning the gap. This CDR3 has 15 amino acids. CDR3 residues: CSATGTKGRDTEAFF. The CDR3 coding sequence is TGCAGTGCTACCGGGACAAAAGGAAGGGACACTGAAGCTTTCTTT.

The CDR3 bases are TGTGCCAGCAGCTTAGACGACAACTACGAGCAGTACTTC. It codes for CASSLDDNYEQYF. The genes are TRBV7-9 and TRBJ2-7; D not resolved. The V gene lost 1 base and the J gene lost 3 bases, with 7 bases spanning the gap. The V gene's germline CDR1 is SEHNR and CDR2 FQNEAQ (reference sequence). This CDR3 has 13 amino acids.

This chain connects TRBV6-1 to TRBJ2-7; D is perhaps TRBD1 (5 bases). This CDR3 spans 14 amino acids. The V end was cut by 6 bases, the J end by 6 bases, with 18 bases between. CDR1 and CDR2 from the germline V gene are MNHNS and SASEGT. The CDR3 loop is CASRVQATVAEQYF. CDR3 nucleotide sequence: TGTGCCAGCAGGGTACAGGCGACGGTCGCCGAGCAGTACTTC.

As regards this clonotype: The conserved final phenylalanine or tryptophan is absent from the CDR3, which likely points to a read error. CDR3 region: CASSVGTSGITDTQYL. DNA of the CDR3: TGTGCCAGCAGCGTAGGGACTAGCGGGATCACAGATACGCAGTATCTT. The chain uses TRBV9 and TRBJ2-3, with 12 positions matching TRBD2. From germline, CDR1 is SGDLS and CDR2 YYNGEE. This CDR3 region has 16 residues. J lost 2 bases, V lost 0 bases, and 1 base had no gene match.

With regard to this clonotype: Likely a read error: the CDR3 ends without its conserved phenylalanine or tryptophan. The V gene is TRBV15, the J gene TRBJ2-5; 10 nucleotides agree with TRBD2. The V gene end was trimmed by 5 bases and the J gene end by 2 bases; junction bases not matched to a gene: 5. The CDR3 consists of 15 residues. Germline loops: CDR1 LNHNV, CDR2 YYDKDF (reference sequence). CDR3 in amino acids: CATSRTSGNQETQYL. The CDR3 DNA sequence: TGTGCCACCAGCCGGACTAGCGGAAATCAAGAGACCCAGTACTTG.

The CDR3 region is CSARGLARAYNEQFF. The CDR3 DNA reads TGCAGTGCTAGGGGACTAGCGCGGGCGTACAATGAGCAGTTCTTC. The chain recombines TRBV20-1 with TRBJ2-1; 10 nucleotides align to TRBD2. Per germline, CDR1 DFQATT and CDR2 SNEGSKA (reference sequence). This CDR3 is built from 15 residues. Trimming at V came to 3 bases and at J to 4 bases, leaving 6 bases not matched to a gene.

This clonotype has only a few counts. The J gene is TRBJ2-3, the V gene TRBV18, with D hard to call. There are 15 residues in the CDR3. Trimming took 2 bases from V and 10 from J, leaving 19 bases between them. Germline lookup yields CDR1 KGHSH and CDR2 LQKENI. The CDR3 protein is CASSPGSMSLQPQYF. The CDR3 DNA is TGTGCCAGCTCACCAGGAAGCATGTCCCTTCAGCCGCAGTATTTT.

This chain links TRBV6-1 with TRBJ2-3; 9 bases match TRBD2. The CDR3 extends over 15 amino acids. Germline CDR1 is MNHNS and CDR2 is SASEGT. V lost 4 bases and J lost 2; bases outside the gene matches: 4. The CDR3 coding sequence is TGTGCCAGCAGTGTTAGCGGGAGAGACACAGATACGCAGTATTTT. This gives the protein CASSVSGRDTDTQYF.

The chain joins TRBV3-1 to TRBJ1-5; maybe TRBD1 (6 bases). Germline assignment: CDR1 LGHDT and CDR2 YNNKEL (reference sequence). Trimming removed 2 bases from V and 2 bases from J, with 19 bases in between. The CDR3 runs to 18 residues. CDR3 in amino acids: CASSQNDRWGIGNQPQHF. CDR3 coding DNA: TGTGCCAGCAGCCAAAATGACAGGTGGGGTATCGGCAATCAGCCCCAGCATTTT.

This clonotype was detected many times. The chain couples TRBV6-1 to TRBJ2-1; 8 nucleotides align to TRBD2. The trim removed 0 bases at V and 7 bases at J, leaving 14 bases unmatched. CDR3 length: 18 amino acids. Germline-derived CDR1 and CDR2 are MNHNS and SASEGT. This CDR3 reads CASSEAGSGGSRRNEQFF. The CDR3 nucleotides are TGTGCCAGCAGTGAAGCAGGAAGCGGGGGCTCGAGGCGTAATGAGCAGTTCTTC.

The chain employs TRBV4-1 and TRBJ2-5; D might be TRBD1 (5 bases). CDR3 length: 14 residues. V lost 7 bases and J 1 base, leaving 13 bases between the germline ends. The V gene's germline CDR1 is MGHRA and CDR2 YSYEKL. CDR3 protein: CASIRTSPQETQYF. DNA for the CDR3: TGCGCCAGCATTCGGACAAGTCCCCAAGAGACCCAGTACTTC.

The chain links TRBV5-4 to TRBJ2-7; maybe TRBD1 (5 bases). CDR1 is SGHNT and CDR2 is YYREEE in the germline V gene (reference sequence). The CDR3 runs to 14 residues. V lost 4 bases and J lost 3, with 14 bases in between. This CDR3 reads CASSPPRQGYEQYF. Here the CDR3 DNA reads TGTGCCAGCAGCCCCCCGCGGCAGGGCTACGAGCAGTACTTC.

This clonotype was counted only a few times. The V call is TRBV18, the J call TRBJ2-1, with D perhaps TRBD2 (6 bases). The germline CDR1 and CDR2 sequences are KGHSH and LQKENI. The CDR3 has 15 amino acids. The V gene lost 3 bases and the J gene lost 4 bases, with 13 bases spanning the gap. The CDR3 DNA reads TGTGCCAGCTCACCCCTTCCTAGCGAGTACAATGAGCAGTTCTTC. Encoded protein: CASSPLPSEYNEQFF.

The chain couples TRBV24-1 to TRBJ2-1, with D possibly being TRBD1 or TRBD2 (5 bases each). Trimming removed 3 bases from V and 9 bases from J, with 14 bases in between. This CDR3 contains 14 residues. Germline values: CDR1 KGHDR, CDR2 SFDVKD. CDR3 region: CATSDRGRTGEQFF. For the CDR3, the DNA is TGTGCCACCAGTGATCGGGGCAGAACTGGTGAGCAGTTCTTC.

This chain links TRBV18 with TRBJ1-1; D unclear. The germline CDR1 and CDR2 sequences are KGHSH and LQKENI. Trimming took 3 bases from V and 4 from J, leaving 15 bases between them. This CDR3 comprises 15 residues. The CDR3 protein is CASSPIGDSSTEAFF. The CDR3 DNA is TGTGCCAGCTCACCGATCGGAGACTCGAGCACTGAAGCTTTCTTT.

The chain employs TRBV20-1 and TRBJ1-1; 7 bases map to TRBD1. The J segment lost 5 bases and the V segment lost 4 bases, leaving 10 bases of the junction unmatched. This CDR3 is built from 14 residues. In germline, CDR1 is DFQATT, CDR2 SNEGSKA (reference sequence). CDR3 sequence (DNA): TGCAGTGCTATCAGACAAGGGGGCGCGACTGAAGCTTTCTTT. This gives the protein CSAIRQGGATEAFF.

This chain connects TRBV9 to TRBJ2-7, with D possibly called TRBD1 or TRBD2 (5 bases each). The V end was cut by 4 bases, the J end by 3 bases, with 11 bases between. CDR3 length: 13 amino acids. Germline V CDR1 and CDR2: SGDLS, YYNGEE. The CDR3 sequence: CASSSGRSYEQYF. CDR3 nucleotide sequence: TGTGCCAGCAGCTCGGGACGGAGCTACGAGCAGTACTTC.

The chain uses TRBV6-2 or TRBV6-3 and TRBJ2-1; 9 bases agree with TRBD1. CDR3 length: 15 residues. The germline CDR1 and CDR2 sequences are MNHEY and SVGEGT. The V segment lost 10 bases and the J segment 5 bases; nucleotides outside the gene matches: 12. The CDR3 sequence is CATTSRDRAHNEQFF. The CDR3 DNA follows: TGTGCCACTACAAGCCGGGACAGGGCTCACAATGAGCAGTTCTTC.